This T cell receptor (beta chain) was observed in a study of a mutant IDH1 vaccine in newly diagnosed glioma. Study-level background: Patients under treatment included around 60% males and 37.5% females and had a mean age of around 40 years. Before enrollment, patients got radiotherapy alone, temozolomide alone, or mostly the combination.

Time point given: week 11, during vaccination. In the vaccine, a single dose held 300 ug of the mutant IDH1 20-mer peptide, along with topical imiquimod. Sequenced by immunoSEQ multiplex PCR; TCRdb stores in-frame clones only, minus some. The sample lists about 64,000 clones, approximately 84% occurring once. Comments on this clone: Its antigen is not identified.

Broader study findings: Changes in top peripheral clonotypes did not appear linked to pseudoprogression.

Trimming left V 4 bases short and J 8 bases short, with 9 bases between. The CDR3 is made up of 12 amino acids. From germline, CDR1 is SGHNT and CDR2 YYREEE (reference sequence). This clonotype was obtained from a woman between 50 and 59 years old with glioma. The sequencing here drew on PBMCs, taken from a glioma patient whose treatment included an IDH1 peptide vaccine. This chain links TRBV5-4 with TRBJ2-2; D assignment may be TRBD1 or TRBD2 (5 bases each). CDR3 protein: CASSLEGGELFF. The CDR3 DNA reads TGTGCCAGCAGCCTCGAGGGGGGGGAGCTGTTTTTT.